Shown below are 22 T cell receptor beta chains from a single sample sequenced in a study of T cell responses to AZD1222 COVID-19 vaccine. Assay used: immunoSEQ multiplex PCR; TCRdb lists only in-frame clones, some missing. Among approximately 200,000 clones listed, approximately 94% were seen once. Sequencing used peripheral blood, obtained 28 days after the second dose of the MenACWY control vaccine. These receptors all stem from an adult who received the MenACWY meningococcal vaccine as a control.

The chain employs TRBV28 and TRBJ2-6, with D possibly being TRBD1 (5 bases). This CDR3 region has 15 residues. The V gene's germline CDR1 is MDHEN and CDR2 SYDVKM. With 5 bases removed from V and 3 bases from J, the gap between germline ends came to 11 bases. The CDR3 DNA reads TGTGCCAGCAGTGGGGCGGCAGGTGGGGCCAACGTCCTGACTTTC. Protein product: CASSGAAGGANVLTF.

The J gene is TRBJ2-7, the V gene TRBV11-2; TRBD1 might be the D (6 bases). The CDR3 is made up of 11 amino acids. V was clipped by 5 bases and J by 10 bases, with 12 bases between them. Germline loops: CDR1 SGHAT, CDR2 FQNNGV. This chain's CDR3 is CASSTGTTQYF. The CDR3 DNA sequence: TGTGCCAGCAGCACCGGGACAACACAGTACTTC. Supplemented by reference TRBV11-2 and TRBJ2-7, the full variable domain reads EAGVAQSPRYKIIEKRQSVAFWCNPISGHATLYWYQQILGQGPKLLIQFQNNGVVDDSQLPKDRFSAERLKGVDSTLKIQPAKLEDSAVYLCASSTGTTQYFGPGTRLTVT.

The gene calls are TRBV9 and TRBJ2-2; TRBD2 agrees at 9 bases. The CDR3 runs 16 residues. CDR1 is SGDLS and CDR2 is YYNGEE in the germline V gene. V shed 3 bases, J shed 6 bases, and the junction held 9 bases outside the gene matches. Here the CDR3 reads CASSGGSSGSPGELFF. In DNA, the CDR3 is TGTGCCAGCAGCGGCGGGAGTAGCGGGAGCCCCGGGGAGCTGTTTTTT.

This clone has just one count. The V call is TRBV2, the J call TRBJ1-4, with 7 nucleotides matching TRBD1. Germline CDR1 SNHLY, CDR2 FYNNEI. Losses at the gene ends were 7 bases for V and 7 bases for J; bases not matched to a gene: 18. The CDR3 runs 17 residues. The CDR3 sequence: CASKEGRGLVWIEKLFF. The CDR3 bases are TGTGCCAGCAAGGAGGGTAGGGGGCTCGTGTGGATTGAAAAACTGTTTTTT.

The chain recombines TRBV19 with TRBJ1-4; D may be TRBD1 (5 bases). V lost 3 bases to trimming and J lost 1 base, with 9 bases between them. This CDR3 has 15 amino acids. The germline V gene has CDR1 LNHDA and CDR2 SQIVND (reference sequence). The CDR3 is CASSMVTGTNEKLFF. CDR3 DNA: TGTGCCAGTAGTATGGTAACAGGAACTAATGAAAAACTGTTTTTT. Full variable domain (rest looked up from reference TRBV19 and TRBJ1-4): DGGITQSPKYLFRKEGQNVTLSCEQNLNHDAMYWYRQDPGQGLRLIYYSQIVNDFQKGDIAEGYSVSREKKESFPLTVTSAQKNPTAFYLCASSMVTGTNEKLFFGSGTQLSVL.

V and J are TRBV7-2 and TRBJ2-7; D not resolved. The V gene's germline CDR1 is SGHTA and CDR2 FQGNSA. Trimming pared 0 bases from V and 3 bases from J, leaving 15 bases between. The CDR3 has 16 amino acids. The CDR3 loop is CASSLAGNDQGYEQYF. CDR3 DNA: TGTGCCAGCAGCTTAGCAGGTAACGACCAAGGCTACGAGCAGTACTTC.

This sequence joins TRBV5-6 and TRBJ2-7, with TRBD1 as a possible D gene (5 bases). This CDR3 is 15 amino acids long. Germline-derived CDR1 and CDR2 are SGHDT and YYEEEE. V was shortened by 0 bases and J by 0 bases, with 10 bases between the two germline ends. The CDR3 DNA is TGTGCCAGCAGCTTGGAGCAGGGATACTCCTACGAGCAGTACTTC. Protein sequence: CASSLEQGYSYEQYF. The variable domain in full, completed from reference TRBV5-6 and TRBJ2-7, reads DAGVTQSPTHLIKTRGQQVTLRCSPKSGHDTVSWYQQALGQGPQFIFQYYEEEERQRGNFPDRFSGHQFPNYSSELNVNALLLGDSALYLCASSLEQGYSYEQYFGPGTRLTVT.

This sequence joins TRBV9 and TRBJ2-5; D uncertain. V lost 5 bases and J 2 bases, leaving 10 bases between the germline ends. This CDR3 region has 13 residues. Germline CDR1 is SGDLS and CDR2 is YYNGEE. The CDR3, as DNA: TGTGCCAGCAGTGATTCAATGCAAGAGACCCAGTACTTC. The encoded protein is CASSDSMQETQYF. Filled out from reference TRBV9 and TRBJ2-5, the complete variable domain reads DSGVTQTPKHLITATGQRVTLRCSPRSGDLSVYWYQQSLDQGLQFLIQYYNGEERAKGNILERFSAQQFPDLHSELNLSSLELGDSALYFCASSDSMQETQYFGPGTRLLVL.

This rearrangement joins TRBV18 to TRBJ2-1; 8 bases match TRBD2. This CDR3 is 13 amino acids long. V lost 4 bases to trimming and J lost 5 bases; unmatched junction nucleotides: 1. The germline gives CDR1 KGHSH, CDR2 LQKENI. Here the CDR3 reads CASSHSGNNEQFF. In DNA form, the CDR3 reads TGTGCCAGCTCACATAGCGGGAACAATGAGCAGTTCTTC.

This chain joins TRBV7-2 and TRBJ2-1; possibly TRBD2 for D (5 bases). Germline V CDR1 and CDR2: SGHTA, FQGNSA. CDR3 size: 12 residues. V shed 4 bases and J shed 7 bases, with 8 bases lying between them. Here the CDR3 reads CASSSGLNEQFF. CDR3 DNA: TGTGCCAGCAGCTCAGGACTGAATGAGCAGTTCTTC.

The V gene is TRBV27, the J gene TRBJ2-4; D is ambiguous. The CDR3 contains 11 residues. CDR1 and CDR2 from the germline V gene are MNHEY and SMNVEV (reference sequence). V was clipped by 3 bases and J by 3 bases, with 0 bases between them. CDR3: CASSFKNIQYF. The DNA of the CDR3 is TGTGCCAGCAGTTTCAAAAACATTCAGTACTTC.

This chain joins TRBV28 and TRBJ2-7; D might be TRBD1 (6 bases). The CDR3 sequence is 14 residues long. V lost 6 bases, J lost 0 bases, and 12 bases lay in between. CDR1 is MDHEN and CDR2 is SYDVKM in the germline V gene. CDR3 sequence: CASRERGSSYEQYF. The CDR3 region has the DNA TGTGCCAGCAGGGAGAGGGGGAGCTCCTACGAGCAGTACTTC.

The rearrangement joins TRBV15 to TRBJ2-3; D is unclear. CDR1 is LNHNV, CDR2 YYDKDF, per germline (reference sequence). The CDR3 is 19 residues long. V was trimmed by 1 base and J by 0 bases, leaving 20 bases between them. The CDR3 DNA follows: TGTGCCACCAGCAGAGGTGGCTCCACGGTTTTAGCTAGCACAGATACGCAGTATTTT. As protein: CATSRGGSTVLASTDTQYF.

The chain has TRBV28 and TRBJ1-4; 10 nucleotides match TRBD1. The ends lost 5 bases at V and 7 bases at J; junction bases unmatched: 7. Looked up from germline, CDR1 is MDHEN and CDR2 is SYDVKM. The CDR3 has 15 residues. In DNA form, the CDR3 reads TGTGCCAGCAGTACAGGACAGGGGGGAGGTGAAAAACTGTTTTTT. It translates to CASSTGQGGGEKLFF.

The CDR3 sequence is CASSFAAGELFF. The CDR3 DNA sequence: TGTGCCAGCAGTTTCGCGGCCGGGGAGCTGTTTTTT. This sequence joins TRBV12-3 or TRBV12-4 and TRBJ2-2; D is undetermined. The CDR3 sequence is 12 residues long. Trimming took off 3 bases at V and 6 bases at J, with 5 bases between the two ends.

The J gene is TRBJ1-2, the V gene TRBV27; 8 bases align to TRBD1. J gave up 4 bases and V 2 bases, and 6 bases lay outside the gene matches. The CDR3 sequence is 15 residues long. Germline loops: CDR1 MNHEY, CDR2 SMNVEV (reference sequence). CDR3 sequence: CASSLAQGARYGYTF. The CDR3 region has the DNA TGTGCCAGCAGTTTAGCGCAGGGGGCCCGCTATGGCTACACCTTC.

J is TRBJ1-2 and V is TRBV4-1, with D possibly matching TRBD1 (5 bases). V lost 3 bases and J 0 bases, leaving 8 bases between the germline ends. The CDR3 is made up of 14 amino acids. CDR1 is MGHRA, CDR2 YSYEKL, per germline. The CDR3 reads CASSQQGTNYGYTF. DNA of the CDR3: TGCGCCAGCAGCCAGCAGGGTACTAACTATGGCTACACCTTC.

This chain uses TRBV27 with TRBJ2-7; a weak D match, TRBD2 (5 bases). The CDR3 contains 14 residues. Trimming cost V 2 bases and J 2 bases, with 10 bases left between them. Germline assignment: CDR1 MNHEY and CDR2 SMNVEV (reference sequence). CDR3: CASSLGGSAYEQYF. In DNA form, the CDR3 reads TGTGCCAGCAGTTTAGGAGGTTCCGCCTACGAGCAGTACTTC.

The rearrangement links TRBV7-3 to TRBJ2-5; D unresolved. CDR3 length: 13 amino acids. Trimming removed 2 bases at V and 5 bases at J, with 9 bases between. Germline-derived CDR1 and CDR2 are SGHTA and FQGTGA. In nucleotides, the CDR3 is TGTGCCAGCAGCTTAGAGTTTTTTGAGACCCAGTACTTC. Translated, it gives CASSLEFFETQYF. Using reference TRBV7-3 and TRBJ2-5 for the parts outside the CDR3, the full variable domain is GAGVSQTPSNKVTEKGKYVELRCDPISGHTALYWYRQSLGQGPEFLIYFQGTGAADDSGLPNDRFFAVRPEGSVSTLKIQRTERGDSAVYLCASSLEFFETQYFGPGTRLLVL.

Only one count was recorded for this clone. Other DNA sequences in this specimen translate into the identical CDR3. The chain joins TRBV11-2 to TRBJ2-2; maybe TRBD1 (6 bases). This CDR3 spans 15 amino acids. Germline values: CDR1 SGHAT, CDR2 FQNNGV. Trimming removed 5 bases from V and 2 bases from J, with 12 bases in between. Here the CDR3 reads CASSPPGHNTGELFF. The DNA of the CDR3 is TGTGCCAGCAGCCCGCCGGGACACAACACCGGGGAGCTGTTTTTT.

The chain carries TRBV18 and TRBJ1-4, with D uncertain. From germline, CDR1 is KGHSH and CDR2 LQKENI. Trimming took 4 bases from V and 1 from J, leaving 10 bases between them. There are 15 residues in the CDR3. This CDR3 is CASSRVGRTNEKLFF. The CDR3 DNA sequence: TGTGCCAGCTCACGGGTGGGCCGAACTAATGAAAAACTGTTTTTT.

The rearrangement joins TRBV19 to TRBJ2-7; D ambiguous. The V and J ends lost 2 bases and 0 bases respectively, with 8 bases between them. The V gene's germline CDR1 is LNHDA and CDR2 SQIVND (reference sequence). CDR3 length: 14 amino acids. The CDR3, as DNA: TGTGCCAGTAGTATAAACACAAACTCCTACGAGCAGTACTTC. This encodes CASSINTNSYEQYF.